These 21 T cell receptor beta chains originate from one sample sequenced in a study of beta chain features in type 1 diabetes. The study reverse transcribed the entire isolated RNA, so it sequenced expressed TCRB transcripts. The data were produced by immunoSEQ multiplex PCR, yet TCRdb's version contains in-frame clones alone and is incomplete. Of about 320,000 clones listed, approximately 14% were seen once; the top ten hold approximately 6.7%. The specimen was central memory CD4+ T cells from blood. The receptor set was obtained from a man aged 25-45 years in good health.

This clone was detected only a few times. This chain links TRBV27 with TRBJ1-2; 8 nucleotides line up with TRBD1. J gave up 7 bases and V 2 bases, and 9 bases lay outside the gene matches. Germline V lookup: CDR1 MNHEY, CDR2 SMNVEV (reference sequence). The CDR3 totals 15 residues. DNA for the CDR3: TGTGCCAGCAGTTTAGCGCAGGGGGCATTGGGTGGCTACACCTTC. It specifies CASSLAQGALGGYTF.

J is TRBJ1-2 and V is TRBV7-6, with D unresolved. V was shortened by 6 bases and J by 7 bases, with 15 bases between the two germline ends. CDR3 length: 13 residues. CDR1 is SGHVS, CDR2 FNYEAQ, per germline. The CDR3 reads CASRVGPNSGYTF. As DNA, the CDR3 is TGTGCCAGCAGAGTAGGGCCCAATAGTGGCTACACCTTC. Looking up the rest from reference TRBV7-6 and TRBJ1-2 gives the full variable domain: GAGVSQSPRYKVTKRGQDVALRCDPISGHVSLYWYRQALGQGPEFLTYFNYEAQQDKSGLPNDRFSAERPEGSISTLTIQRTEQRDSAMYRCASRVGPNSGYTFGSGTRLTVV.

The CDR3 loop reads CASSLLRGSTEAFF. For the CDR3, the DNA is TGTGCCAGCAGCTTACTTAGGGGTTCCACTGAAGCTTTCTTT. The chain carries TRBV11-3 and TRBJ1-1, with a possible D match to TRBD1 (5 bases). Trimming removed 2 bases from V and 4 bases from J, with 11 bases in between. Germline values: CDR1 SGHNT, CDR2 YENEEA. This CDR3 spans 14 amino acids.

The chain has TRBV11-2 and TRBJ1-1; D unclear. CDR1 and CDR2 (germline): SGHAT, FQNNGV. The V end was cut by 1 base, the J end by 5 bases, with 11 bases between. The CDR3 consists of 14 residues. CDR3 sequence: CASSLGGMRTEAFF. For the CDR3, the DNA is TGTGCCAGCAGCTTAGGGGGTATGAGGACTGAAGCTTTCTTT.

The chain uses TRBV7-2 and TRBJ1-4, with D unclear. The CDR3 has 16 amino acids. Between the trimmed V and J ends, which lost 5 bases and 0 bases, there was a span of 13 bases. In germline, CDR1 is SGHTA, CDR2 FQGNSA. CDR3 sequence reads: CASSQTRAATNEKLFF. The DNA of the CDR3 is TGTGCCAGCAGCCAAACCAGAGCTGCAACTAATGAAAAACTGTTTTTT.

The V call is TRBV5-6, the J call TRBJ2-1, with TRBD2 identical over 12 bases. CDR3 length: 16 amino acids. Germline CDR1 SGHDT, CDR2 YYEEEE. The J segment lost 4 bases and the V segment lost 1 base, leaving 3 bases of the junction unmatched. CDR3 residues: CASSLSGTSGYNEQFF. DNA for the CDR3: TGTGCCAGCAGCTTGTCCGGGACTAGCGGGTACAATGAGCAGTTCTTC. Full variable domain (outside the CDR3, taken from reference TRBV5-6 and TRBJ2-1): DAGVTQSPTHLIKTRGQQVTLRCSPKSGHDTVSWYQQALGQGPQFIFQYYEEEERQRGNFPDRFSGHQFPNYSSELNVNALLLGDSALYLCASSLSGTSGYNEQFFGPGTRLTVL.

This clone came up a few times. The chain links TRBV18 to TRBJ1-1; TRBD1 matches 8 bases. This CDR3 spans 14 amino acids. The germline CDR1 and CDR2 sequences are KGHSH and LQKENI. V was clipped by 5 bases and J by 7 bases; unmatched bases: 9. CDR3 DNA: TGTGCCAGCTCAGTAACAGGGGGACGCTTTGAAGCTTTCTTT. It specifies CASSVTGGRFEAFF.

For this clone: A junction boundary mismatches the germline segment, possibly from a read error. V usage is TRBV6-1 and J usage is TRBJ1-1; the D is unclear. CDR3 length: 11 amino acids. The V gene's germline CDR1 is MNHNS and CDR2 SASEGT. This CDR3 reads CASSEPARFAF. For the CDR3, the DNA is TGTGCCAGCAGTGAACCAGCTCGCTTTGCATTT.

This clone was counted between two and nine times. The V and J genes are TRBV7-9 and TRBJ1-1; D possibly corresponds to TRBD1 (6 bases). The CDR3 loop spans 14 amino acids. The V end was cut by 5 bases, the J end by 1 base, with 11 bases between. In germline, CDR1 is SEHNR, CDR2 FQNEAQ (reference sequence). CDR3 loop: CASSETGGNTEAFF. CDR3 nucleotide sequence: TGTGCCAGCAGCGAGACAGGCGGGAACACTGAAGCTTTCTTT.

V and J are TRBV12-5 and TRBJ2-1, with D perhaps matching TRBD1 (6 bases). Between the trimmed V and J ends, which lost 9 bases and 6 bases, there was a span of 12 bases. Germline CDR1 and CDR2: LGHNT and FRNRAP. The CDR3 loop spans 12 amino acids. The CDR3 coding sequence is TGTGCTAGCCGACAGGACCTCAATGAGCAGTTCTTC. Its protein is CASRQDLNEQFF.

The chain joins TRBV20-1 to TRBJ2-1; D is unresolved. The CDR3 spans 10 residues. V lost 1 base, J lost 12 bases, and 7 bases lay in between. The germline CDR1 and CDR2 sequences are DFQATT and SNEGSKA (reference sequence). CDR3 sequence: CSARGGTQFF. The CDR3 DNA reads as TGCAGTGCTAGAGGGGGAACGCAGTTCTTC.

This clone was observed at least ten times. V gene TRBV18 combines with J gene TRBJ2-3; D remains ambiguous. This CDR3 is 14 amino acids long. Deletions cut 1 base from V and 2 bases from J, with 7 bases between. CDR1 is KGHSH, CDR2 LQKENI, per germline. This chain's CDR3 is CASSPRLYTDTQYF. CDR3 DNA: TGTGCCAGCTCACCACGGCTTTACACAGATACGCAGTATTTT. The whole variable domain, remainder taken from reference TRBV18 and TRBJ2-3, is NAGVMQNPRHLVRRRGQEARLRCSPMKGHSHVYWYRQLPEEGLKFMVYLQKENIIDESGMPKERFSAEFPKEGPSILRIQQVVRGDSAAYFCASSPRLYTDTQYFGPGTRLTVL.

The J gene is TRBJ1-1, the V gene TRBV5-1, with a tentative D call TRBD1 (6 bases). From germline, CDR1 is SGHRS and CDR2 YFSETQ. With 3 bases removed from V and 2 bases from J, the gap between germline ends came to 11 bases. The CDR3 contains 14 residues. Here the CDR3 DNA reads TGCGCCAGCAGCTCGACACAGGGAAACACTGAAGCTTTCTTT. This gives the protein CASSSTQGNTEAFF.

The V call is TRBV14, the J call TRBJ1-3; D gene uncertain. This CDR3 has 17 residues. CDR1 and CDR2 from the germline V gene are SGHDN and FVKESK. V lost 2 bases and J lost 3, with 17 bases in between. CDR3 sequence reads: CASSQRAAGDFGNTIYF. CDR3 sequence (DNA): TGTGCCAGCAGCCAACGGGCGGCCGGGGATTTTGGAAACACCATATATTTT.

This clone came up a few times. The rearrangement links TRBV6-1 to TRBJ1-2; 7 bases agree with TRBD1. V was clipped by 2 bases and J by 7 bases; unmatched bases: 4. The CDR3 has 13 amino acids. Germline assignment: CDR1 MNHNS and CDR2 SASEGT. CDR3 protein: CASSERQGSGYTF. The CDR3 coding sequence is TGTGCCAGCAGTGAACGACAGGGATCTGGCTACACCTTC.

This clone was counted at least ten times. The rearrangement joins TRBV7-2 to TRBJ2-3, with 10 nucleotides matching TRBD2. Germline V lookup: CDR1 SGHTA, CDR2 FQGNSA. The CDR3 spans 14 residues. J was trimmed by 5 bases and V by 6 bases; bases with no gene match: 5. CDR3 bases: TGTGCCAGCAGGAGCGGGAGGGCCAGAGATACGCAGTATTTT. Amino acid sequence: CASRSGRARDTQYF.

This sequence joins TRBV11-2 and TRBJ1-2; D ambiguous. Germline loops: CDR1 SGHAT, CDR2 FQNNGV. The CDR3 covers 16 residues. V was cut by 5 bases and J by 6 bases, with 22 bases left in between. CDR3 sequence: CASSREVPSYRDGYTF. CDR3 sequence (DNA): TGTGCCAGCAGCCGAGAGGTCCCCAGCTATCGGGATGGCTACACCTTC.

The chain recombines TRBV27 with TRBJ1-2, with D unclear. Trimming took off 5 bases at V and 7 bases at J, with 14 bases between the two ends. Germline CDR1 reads MNHEY; CDR2 reads SMNVEV (reference sequence). The CDR3 is 13 residues long. CDR3 in amino acids: CASSTLWGAGYTF. CDR3 DNA: TGTGCCAGCAGTACCCTGTGGGGAGCTGGCTACACCTTC.

This clone has only a few counts. The chain carries TRBV9 and TRBJ2-7; D perhaps matches TRBD1 (6 bases). Deletions cut 0 bases from V and 4 bases from J, with 14 bases between. Germline values: CDR1 SGDLS, CDR2 YYNGEE. The length of the CDR3 is 15 residues. CDR3 DNA sequence: TGTGCCAGCAGCGTAGGGACAGACCCATGGTACGAGCAGTACTTC. Translating it yields CASSVGTDPWYEQYF.

This chain links TRBV18 with TRBJ2-6; weak D call: TRBD2 (5 bases). CDR1 and CDR2 (germline): KGHSH, LQKENI. The ends were cut back, 11 bases at V and 3 bases at J, with 17 bases in the middle. This CDR3 is built from 15 residues. For the CDR3, the DNA is TGTGCCCGCGCACCAAACGAGGGTGGGGCCAACGTCCTGACTTTC. This translates into CARAPNEGGANVLTF.

This clone has at least ten counts. This specimen includes other DNA sequences encoding the same CDR3. CDR3 sequence reads: CASSLNSYQPQHF. CDR3 bases: TGTGCCAGCAGTTTGAACAGTTATCAGCCCCAGCATTTT. This chain joins TRBV27 and TRBJ1-5; D is unclear. CDR1 and CDR2 (germline): MNHEY, SMNVEV (reference sequence). This CDR3 spans 13 amino acids. V lost 3 bases to trimming and J lost 5 bases, with 8 bases between them.